These 31 T cell receptor beta chains originate from one sample sequenced in a study of blood T cells in healthy people across ages. It was with a sample-barcoded 5' primer and a J-beta primer mix that a second PCR of roughly 7 to 12 cycles was run. One entry per CDR3 protein, called by TCRdb with MiXCR from the 5' RACE reads. The sample lists around 870,000 distinct CDR3 sequences; around 28% were seen once. Sequencing was performed on blood. All receptors derive from a woman older than 75 in good health.

As for this clonotype: A read error may explain this, as a much larger clone is one base away. The rearrangement uses TRBV27 and TRBJ2-7; either TRBD1 or TRBD2 may supply D (5 bases each). V lost 3 bases to trimming and J lost 1 base, with 10 bases between them. The germline CDR1 and CDR2 sequences are MNHEY and SMNVEV (reference sequence). This CDR3 contains 14 residues. The CDR3 DNA reads TGTGCCAGCAGTTTTGAGGGGCCGTCCTACGAGCAGTACTTC. The encoded protein is CASSFEGPSYEQYF.

About this clonotype itself: This sequence may be a read error, since a much larger clone differs from it by one base. The chain has TRBV12-3 or TRBV12-4 and TRBJ1-2, with D unclear. The V and J ends lost 7 bases and 7 bases respectively, with 16 bases between them. The CDR3 is made up of 13 amino acids. The CDR3 sequence: CASNLAEAGGYTF. CDR3 bases: TGTGCCAGCAATTTGGCGGAGGCGGGTGGCTACACCTTC.

This sequence joins TRBV6-2 or TRBV6-3 and TRBJ1-1; 7 positions agree with TRBD1. The V segment lost 0 bases and the J segment 9 bases; nucleotides outside the gene matches: 10. CDR1 is MNHEY and CDR2 is SVGEGT in the germline V gene. The CDR3 runs to 15 residues. This CDR3 reads CASSYSEKGGGKAFF. CDR3 bases: TGTGCCAGCAGTTACTCGGAAAAAGGGGGCGGAAAAGCTTTCTTT.

A word on this clonotype: A much bigger clone sits one base away, suggesting this may be a read error. The chain is built from TRBV20-1 and TRBJ2-5; no firm D call. CDR1 is DFQATT and CDR2 is SNEGSKA in the germline V gene (reference sequence). CDR3 length: 12 residues. CDR3 sequence reads: CGARQPQETQYF. CDR3 sequence (DNA): TGCGGTGCTCGACAACCCCAAGAGACCCAGTACTTC.

The chain has TRBV6-1 and TRBJ1-1; D is undetermined. The CDR3 has 13 amino acids. The germline CDR1 and CDR2 sequences are MNHNS and SASEGT. V was clipped by 7 bases and J by 5 bases, with 14 bases between them. In DNA, the CDR3 is TGTGCCAGCACCCTCAGTGGAGGGACTGAAGCTTTCTTT. This encodes CASTLSGGTEAFF.

V usage is TRBV5-1 and J usage is TRBJ2-3, with TRBD2 identical over 7 bases. Looked up from germline, CDR1 is SGHRS and CDR2 is YFSETQ. The V gene end was trimmed by 4 bases and the J gene end by 5 bases; junction bases not matched to a gene: 7. This CDR3 has 14 amino acids. The chain's CDR3 is CASSPIRGGDTQYF. CDR3 coding DNA: TGCGCCAGCAGCCCCATCCGCGGGGGAGATACGCAGTATTTT.

This clonotype occurred once. A much larger clone lies a single base off, so this may be a read error. The chain has TRBV3-1 and TRBJ2-7; weak D call: TRBD2 (5 bases). This CDR3 spans 14 amino acids. Trimming cost V 4 bases and J 2 bases, with 12 bases left between them. CDR1 LGHDT and CDR2 YNNKEL come from the germline V gene (reference sequence). DNA for the CDR3: TGTGCCAGCAGCCCCGGACTGAACCCCTACGAGCAGTACTTC. This gives the protein CASSPGLNPYEQYF.

The gene calls are TRBV2 and TRBJ1-6; 9 bases line up with TRBD1. The length of the CDR3 is 16 residues. J gave up 6 bases and V 6 bases, and 9 bases lay outside the gene matches. CDR1 is SNHLY and CDR2 is FYNNEI in the germline V gene. In nucleotides, the CDR3 is TGTGCCAGCAGCGGGACAGGGATCAAACGTAATTCACCCCTCCACTTT. Protein: CASSGTGIKRNSPLHF. The variable domain in full, completed from reference TRBV2 and TRBJ1-6, reads EPEVTQTPSHQVTQMGQEVILRCVPISNHLYFYWYRQILGQKVEFLVSFYNNEISEKSEIFDDQFSVERPDGSNFTLKIRSTKLEDSAMYFCASSGTGIKRNSPLHFGNGTRLTVT.

This clonotype appeared a few times. The chain links TRBV30 to TRBJ2-5; 7 positions agree with TRBD1. Germline CDR1 reads GTSNPN; CDR2 reads SVGIG (reference sequence). The CDR3 runs 12 residues. The V segment lost 3 bases and the J segment 2 bases; nucleotides outside the gene matches: 0. Here the CDR3 reads CAWSRGQETQYF. In nucleotides, the CDR3 is TGTGCCTGGAGCAGGGGGCAAGAGACCCAGTACTTC.

This chain joins TRBV5-1 and TRBJ2-1, with 12 positions matching TRBD2. With V trimmed by 3 bases and J by 5 bases, 3 bases remained unmatched. Germline values: CDR1 SGHRS, CDR2 YFSETQ. The CDR3 has 15 residues. CDR3 loop: CASSYGLAGNNEQFF. CDR3 nucleotides: TGCGCCAGCAGCTACGGACTAGCGGGGAACAATGAGCAGTTCTTC. The entire variable domain, with the rest obtained from reference TRBV5-1 and TRBJ2-1, is as follows: KAGVTQTPRYLIKTRGQQVTLSCSPISGHRSVSWYQQTPGQGLQFLFEYFSETQRNKGNFPGRFSGRQFSNSRSEMNVSTLELGDSALYLCASSYGLAGNNEQFFGPGTRLTVL.

The rearrangement joins TRBV9 to TRBJ2-3; possible D gene TRBD2, 7 bases. This CDR3 has 15 residues. V was cut by 0 bases and J by 1 base, with 9 bases left in between. The germline V gene has CDR1 SGDLS and CDR2 YYNGEE. The CDR3 DNA follows: TGTGCCAGCAGCGTAGGAGGGGGGGGCACAGATACGCAGTATTTT. Amino acids: CASSVGGGGTDTQYF.

About this clonotype: A much bigger clone sits one base away, suggesting this may be a read error. This chain uses TRBV20-1 with TRBJ2-3; D perhaps matches TRBD2 (7 bases). The germline V gene has CDR1 DFQATT and CDR2 SNEGSKA (reference sequence). This CDR3 contains 14 residues. CDR3 residues: CMAMGGAGTDTQYF. The CDR3 bases are TGCATGGCAATGGGGGGGGCCGGCACAGATACGCAGTATTTT.

This clonotype has just a few counts. The V and J genes are TRBV2 and TRBJ1-5; 7 bases match TRBD1. This CDR3 contains 15 residues. Per germline, CDR1 SNHLY and CDR2 FYNNEI. The trim removed 3 bases at V and 4 bases at J, leaving 6 bases unmatched. CDR3 amino acids: CASSERRGGNQPQHF. DNA of the CDR3: TGTGCCAGCAGTGAGCGCAGGGGGGGAAATCAGCCCCAGCATTTT.

V usage is TRBV2 and J usage is TRBJ1-1, with TRBD1 as a possible D gene (6 bases). V shed 6 bases and J shed 1 base, with 12 bases lying between them. The CDR3 sequence is 14 residues long. Germline CDR1 reads SNHLY; CDR2 reads FYNNEI. The CDR3 DNA reads as TGTGCCAGCAGAATTAGGACAGCGAACACTGAAGCTTTCTTT. Protein sequence: CASRIRTANTEAFF.

There are many counts of this clonotype. The V and J genes are TRBV29-1 and TRBJ2-1; TRBD1 matches 10 bases. Germline lookup yields CDR1 SQVTM and CDR2 ANQGSEA. There are 16 residues in the CDR3. Trimming removed 1 base from V and 6 bases from J; junction bases left unmatched: 9. CDR3 amino acids: CSVEAGGGQGINEQFF. The DNA for the CDR3 is TGCAGCGTTGAAGCTGGTGGGGGACAGGGGATCAATGAGCAGTTCTTC.

The V gene is TRBV6-2 or TRBV6-3, the J gene TRBJ2-1; D unclear. The DNA end is more similar to TRBJ2-7, so the J call may be wrong. Germline values: CDR1 MNHEY, CDR2 SVGEGT. The CDR3 consists of 14 residues. DNA for the CDR3: TGTGCCAGCAGTTACGCCAGTACCTACAATGAGCAGTACTTC. It is translated as CASSYASTYNEQYF.

Note on this clonotype: A much larger clone differs by one base, so this may be a read error. This chain joins TRBV6-2 or TRBV6-3 and TRBJ2-5; 8 positions agree with TRBD1. This CDR3 has 15 residues. Looked up from germline, CDR1 is MNHEY and CDR2 is SVGEGT. J lost 4 bases, V lost 7 bases, and 11 bases had no gene match. CDR3 region: CASNTRQGLGETQYF. DNA of the CDR3: TGTGCCAGCAATACAAGACAGGGGCTTGGAGAGACCCAGTACTTC.

The chain recombines TRBV15 with TRBJ1-1; 10 positions agree with TRBD1. CDR1 is LNHNV, CDR2 YYDKDF, per germline (reference sequence). This CDR3 is 13 amino acids long. The ends lost 4 bases at V and 11 bases at J; junction bases unmatched: 7. The CDR3 loop reads CATSNRDRGDAFF. Written as DNA, the CDR3 is TGTGCCACCAGCAACCGGGACAGGGGTGACGCTTTCTTT.

This clonotype was counted many times. The rearrangement joins TRBV7-2 to TRBJ1-2; no clear D. Germline V CDR1 and CDR2: SGHTA, FQGNSA. This CDR3 region has 15 residues. V was trimmed by 7 bases and J by 0 bases, leaving 15 bases between them. The CDR3 nucleotides read TGTGCCAGCACCCCCTCCGCTAGTGCTAACTATGGCTACACCTTC. Translating gives CASTPSASANYGYTF.

This clonotype was found many times. The chain's CDR3 is CASSLEGQGRQYF. In DNA form, the CDR3 reads TGTGCCAGCAGCTTAGAAGGACAGGGGCGGCAGTACTTC. The J gene is TRBJ2-4, the V gene TRBV7-2; 9 bases map to TRBD1. The CDR3 covers 13 residues. V trimming: 1 base; J trimming: 13 bases; junction bases outside the gene matches: 5. CDR1 SGHTA and CDR2 FQGNSA come from the germline V gene. The full variable domain, rest sourced from reference TRBV7-2 and TRBJ2-4, is GAGVSQSPSNKVTEKGKDVELRCDPISGHTALYWYRQSLGQGLEFLIYFQGNSAPDKSGLPSDRFSAERTGGSVSTLTIQRTQQEDSAVYLCASSLEGQGRQYFGAGTRLSVL.

This clonotype was seen at least ten times. The gene calls are TRBV7-2 and TRBJ2-1, with 7 nucleotides matching TRBD1. The CDR3 totals 15 residues. The V segment lost 5 bases and the J segment 6 bases; nucleotides outside the gene matches: 10. Per germline, CDR1 SGHTA and CDR2 FQGNSA. The CDR3 reads CASSRDSGEFNEQFF. In nucleotides, the CDR3 is TGTGCCAGCAGCCGGGACAGTGGGGAGTTCAATGAGCAGTTCTTC.

This clonotype was observed at least ten times. The chain combines TRBV12-3 or TRBV12-4 with TRBJ2-1; the D gene is possibly TRBD2 (5 bases). Between the trimmed V and J ends, which lost 7 bases and 7 bases, there was a span of 20 bases. This CDR3 region has 15 residues. The CDR3 loop reads CASTTAGTVTNEQFF. The CDR3 bases are TGTGCCAGCACCACTGCGGGCACCGTGACGAATGAGCAGTTCTTC.

Comments on this clonotype: A much larger clone is a single base away; this may be a read error. The CDR3 region has the DNA TGTGCCAGCCGCCGGACAGGGGTAGGGACCCAGTACTTC. Protein sequence: CASRRTGVGTQYF. V usage is TRBV2 and J usage is TRBJ2-5; 9 nucleotides match TRBD1. The germline V gene encodes CDR1 SNHLY and CDR2 FYNNEI. J lost 7 bases, V lost 8 bases, and 8 bases had no gene match. The CDR3 consists of 13 residues.

This clonotype was recorded a few times. Since a much larger clone is just one base distant, this may be a read error. The genes are TRBV5-1 and TRBJ2-1; D tentatively fits TRBD1 or TRBD2 (5 bases each). V shed 5 bases and J shed 4 bases, with 16 bases lying between them. Germline loops: CDR1 SGHRS, CDR2 YFSETQ. CDR3 size: 15 residues. For the CDR3, the DNA is TGCGCCAGCAGATCCGGGGCAGGTTTATACAATGAGCAGTTCTTC. Amino acids: CASRSGAGLYNEQFF.

This clonotype was seen many times. This chain joins TRBV7-8 and TRBJ2-5, with 10 bases that match TRBD1. V shed 8 bases and J 4 bases; nucleotides not matched to a gene: 7. The CDR3 runs to 14 residues. CDR1 and CDR2 (germline): SGHVS, FQNEAQ. The CDR3 sequence is CASFRDRGGETQYF. CDR3 in DNA: TGTGCCAGCTTCCGGGACAGGGGAGGAGAGACCCAGTACTTC.

V is TRBV7-2 and J is TRBJ2-3; possible D gene TRBD2, 6 bases. This CDR3 is 16 amino acids long. V lost 9 bases to trimming and J lost 2 bases, with 21 bases between them. Germline V gives CDR1 SGHTA, CDR2 FQGNSA. CDR3 amino acids: CARGLKRLVNTDTQYF. CDR3 DNA: TGTGCCAGGGGATTAAAGAGACTAGTTAACACAGATACGCAGTATTTT. Supplemented by reference TRBV7-2 and TRBJ2-3, the full variable domain reads GAGVSQSPSNKVTEKGKDVELRCDPISGHTALYWYRQSLGQGLEFLIYFQGNSAPDKSGLPSDRFSAERTGGSVSTLTIQRTQQEDSAVYLCARGLKRLVNTDTQYFGPGTRLTVL.

About this clonotype: The junction and the germline gene differ at one end; a read error may be behind it. The chain is built from TRBV10-3 and TRBJ1-2; TRBD1 matches 8 bases. Germline CDR1 is ENHRY and CDR2 is SYGVKD. The CDR3 length is 13 residues. The CDR3 is CAFRAQGVDGYTF. In DNA form, the CDR3 reads TGTGCCTTCAGGGCACAGGGGGTGGATGGCTACACCTTC.

The V and J genes are TRBV3-1 and TRBJ2-1; TRBD2 agrees at 8 bases. The J segment lost 3 bases and the V segment lost 0 bases, leaving 4 bases of the junction unmatched. The CDR3 length is 16 residues. Germline V gives CDR1 LGHDT, CDR2 YNNKEL (reference sequence). The CDR3 is CASSQDRGGDYNEQFF. DNA for the CDR3: TGTGCCAGCAGCCAAGACCGGGGGGGGGACTACAATGAGCAGTTCTTC.

This clonotype has just a few counts. Compared with germline, one end of the junction differs, possibly owing to a read error. The rearrangement links TRBV6-2 or TRBV6-3 to TRBJ1-2; D gene unclear. Germline CDR1 reads MNHEY; CDR2 reads SVGEGT. The length of the CDR3 is 14 residues. The CDR3 region has the DNA TGTGCCAGCGGTTACCGGGCAGAAAACTATGGCTACACCTTC. Translation gives CASGYRAENYGYTF.

This chain connects TRBV2 to TRBJ2-7; TRBD2 might be the D (6 bases). The CDR3 is 11 amino acids. V was trimmed by 10 bases and J by 5 bases, leaving 12 bases between them. Germline assignment: CDR1 SNHLY and CDR2 FYNNEI. The CDR3 coding sequence is TGTGCCACCTCGACTAGGAACGAGCAGTACTTC. Encoded protein: CATSTRNEQYF. Drawing the rest from reference TRBV2 and TRBJ2-7, the complete variable domain is EPEVTQTPSHQVTQMGQEVILRCVPISNHLYFYWYRQILGQKVEFLVSFYNNEISEKSEIFDDQFSVERPDGSNFTLKIRSTKLEDSAMYFCATSTRNEQYFGPGTRLTVT.

On this clonotype itself: One end of the junction is discordant with germline, which a read error may explain. The gene calls are TRBV18 and TRBJ2-6; possible D gene TRBD1, 5 bases. This CDR3 region has 18 residues. Germline assignment: CDR1 KGHSH and CDR2 LQKENI. The CDR3: CASSPRDILLPGANVRTF. For the CDR3, the DNA is TGTGCCAGCTCACCAAGAGACATATTACTCCCTGGGGCCAACGTCCGGACTTTC.